This T cell receptor beta chain comes out of a study of blood T cell repertoires in COVID-19. Whole-study context: In each case, the material was cDNA or gDNA derived from T cells, B-cell-depleted T cells, or PBMCs.

Seattle enrolled patients during active infection and tracked them longitudinally. With V trimmed by 3 bases and J by 4 bases, 5 bases remained unmatched. The CDR3 is 15 amino acids. Germline V gives CDR1 KGHSH, CDR2 LQKENI. Some clones are missing from TCRdb's copy, which holds only in-frame ones; the method was immunoSEQ multiplex PCR. The sample includes a few hundred thousand clones, roughly 88% of them seen just once. This TCR was sampled from a woman in her 50s with COVID-19, enrolled during active disease. Sequencing used peripheral blood. The chain uses TRBV18 and TRBJ2-2, with 7 positions matching TRBD1. The CDR3 nucleotides are TGTGCCAGCTCACCGGGACAGACCGTCACCGGGGAGCTGTTTTTT. Residues: CASSPGQTVTGELFF.